A single sample gave rise to the 18 T cell receptor beta chains below, sequenced in a study of cytomegalovirus exposure and HLA in healthy donors. TCRdb's copy holds only in-frame clones and misses some; the assay was immunoSEQ multiplex PCR. The data show roughly 150,000 clones, 86% seen once. Sample: PBMCs. The receptors were sampled from a woman younger than 45 in good health and CMV-seronegative.

This rearrangement joins TRBV10-3 to TRBJ1-2; D perhaps matches TRBD1 (5 bases). Germline V gene lookup returns CDR1 ENHRY and CDR2 SYGVKD. The CDR3 runs 12 residues. V lost 8 bases and J 5 bases, leaving 12 bases between the germline ends. The CDR3 bases are TGTGCCATCGCCCAGGGCCGTTATGGCTACACCTTC. Its translation is CAIAQGRYGYTF.

V usage is TRBV27 and J usage is TRBJ2-3; a weak D match, TRBD1 (5 bases). With 2 bases removed from V and 5 bases from J, the gap between germline ends came to 17 bases. In germline, CDR1 is MNHEY, CDR2 SMNVEV (reference sequence). The CDR3 runs 16 residues. The chain's CDR3 is CASSLMGHTVLDTQYF. In DNA, the CDR3 is TGTGCCAGCAGTTTAATGGGGCATACGGTCTTAGATACGCAGTATTTT.

This chain joins TRBV2 and TRBJ2-6; D might be TRBD2 (5 bases). The CDR3 runs 15 residues. Trimming shortened V by 6 bases and J by 2 bases, and 11 bases separated the two germline ends. CDR1 is SNHLY, CDR2 FYNNEI, per germline. CDR3 region: CASRGEVAGANVLTF. The CDR3 coding sequence is TGTGCCAGCAGGGGAGAGGTTGCTGGGGCCAACGTCCTGACTTTC.

This clone appeared a few times. The CDR3 nucleotides read TGTGCCAGCAGCTTGGAAGGGGGTGACACTGAAGCTTTCTTT. Its translation is CASSLEGGDTEAFF. The chain recombines TRBV5-4 with TRBJ1-1; the D gene is possibly TRBD1 (6 bases). Per the germline V gene, CDR1 is SGHNT and CDR2 is YYREEE (reference sequence). The CDR3 contains 14 residues. V was trimmed by 0 bases and J by 3 bases, leaving 9 bases between them.

This CDR3 is CASSYDRASYEQYF. The CDR3 DNA is TGTGCCAGCAGCTATGACAGGGCCTCCTACGAGCAGTACTTC. V is TRBV7-8 and J is TRBJ2-7, with 7 bases that match TRBD1. Germline values: CDR1 SGHVS, CDR2 FQNEAQ. CDR3 size: 14 residues. V dropped 4 bases and J dropped 0; count of bases not matched to a gene: 3.

The rearrangement links TRBV6-5 to TRBJ2-7; D unclear. The ends were cut back, 2 bases at V and 0 bases at J, with 5 bases in the middle. The CDR3 totals 13 residues. CDR1 is MNHEY, CDR2 SVGAGI, per germline. In nucleotides, the CDR3 is TGTGCCAGCAGTTACGTCGGCTCCTACGAGCAGTACTTC. This encodes CASSYVGSYEQYF.

V usage is TRBV27 and J usage is TRBJ1-1; D not certain. Germline CDR1 and CDR2: MNHEY and SMNVEV (reference sequence). The CDR3 loop spans 13 amino acids. Trimming stripped 4 bases from V and 5 bases from J, with 11 bases between. DNA of the CDR3: TGTGCCAGCAGTTATTCGGGTCGGACTGAAGCTTTCTTT. Translation: CASSYSGRTEAFF.

This chain links TRBV5-6 with TRBJ1-1, with D uncertain. With 3 bases removed from V and 8 bases from J, the gap between germline ends came to 11 bases. The CDR3 length is 12 residues. CDR1 and CDR2 from the germline V gene are SGHDT and YYEEEE. The CDR3 loop reads CASSSRGIEAFF. In DNA, the CDR3 is TGTGCCAGCAGCTCAAGAGGGATAGAAGCTTTCTTT.

This clone has just one count. Other DNA sequences in this specimen translate into the identical CDR3. This rearrangement joins TRBV25-1 to TRBJ1-1; unclear D gene. Germline V gives CDR1 MGHDK, CDR2 SYGVNS. The CDR3 is 14 amino acids. V lost 1 base, J lost 7 bases, and 13 bases lay in between. The CDR3 reads CASSESRDTSEAFF. As DNA, the CDR3 is TGTGCCAGCAGTGAATCACGGGATACGAGTGAAGCTTTCTTT.

Details on this clone: Different DNA sequences within this sample yield the same CDR3. This sequence joins TRBV4-2 and TRBJ2-5, with a tentative D call TRBD2 (6 bases). This CDR3 spans 15 amino acids. V lost 0 bases, J lost 2 bases, and 10 bases lay in between. The germline gives CDR1 LGHNA, CDR2 YNFKEQ. The CDR3 loop reads CASSQDQGRQETQYF. CDR3 DNA: TGTGCCAGCAGCCAAGATCAAGGGAGGCAAGAGACCCAGTACTTC.

This chain connects TRBV6-6 to TRBJ1-1, with 11 bases aligning to TRBD1. CDR3 length: 13 amino acids. V lost 4 bases to trimming and J lost 6 bases; unmatched junction nucleotides: 1. Germline CDR1 MNHNY, CDR2 SVGAGI (reference sequence). The CDR3 DNA reads TGTGCCAGCAGTTGGGACAGGGGGTCTGAAGCTTTCTTT. Its translation: CASSWDRGSEAFF.

The genes are TRBV7-9 and TRBJ2-7; no definite D call. V was shortened by 0 bases and J by 2 bases, with 5 bases between the two germline ends. Germline loops: CDR1 SEHNR, CDR2 FQNEAQ (reference sequence). The CDR3 is 13 residues long. The CDR3 here is CASSLARTYEQYF. The CDR3 DNA follows: TGTGCCAGCAGCTTAGCGCGAACCTACGAGCAGTACTTC.

This chain joins TRBV9 and TRBJ2-3, with 9 positions matching TRBD2. Germline CDR1 and CDR2: SGDLS and YYNGEE. The V gene end was trimmed by 0 bases and the J gene end by 5 bases; junction bases not matched to a gene: 7. The CDR3 runs 16 residues. CDR3 in amino acids: CASSVETSGLGDTQYF. As DNA, the CDR3 is TGTGCCAGCAGCGTAGAGACTAGCGGACTTGGAGATACGCAGTATTTT.

The chain uses TRBV5-1 and TRBJ2-2; D is uncertain. CDR1 is SGHRS and CDR2 is YFSETQ in the germline V gene. Trimming removed 0 bases from V and 5 bases from J, with 11 bases in between. This CDR3 has 15 amino acids. CDR3 sequence: CASSLGTGETGELFF. The CDR3 DNA follows: TGCGCCAGCAGCTTGGGGACCGGAGAGACCGGGGAGCTGTTTTTT.

The CDR3 coding sequence is TGCGCCAGCAGCTTGACCGGGACAGGGCGCGTGCAGTTCTTC. This gives the protein CASSLTGTGRVQFF. V usage is TRBV5-1 and J usage is TRBJ2-1; TRBD1 aligns across 9 bases. V dropped 1 base and J dropped 12; count of bases not matched to a gene: 8. The CDR3 consists of 14 residues. CDR1 is SGHRS and CDR2 is YFSETQ in the germline V gene.

The chain carries TRBV11-2 and TRBJ1-1; D uncertain. CDR1 SGHAT and CDR2 FQNNGV come from the germline V gene. V lost 4 bases to trimming and J lost 0 bases, with 12 bases between them. The CDR3 contains 15 residues. CDR3 bases: TGTGCCAGCAGCTCGACCCCAAAGATGAACACTGAAGCTTTCTTT. Protein sequence: CASSSTPKMNTEAFF.

This clone was seen a few times. The chain links TRBV7-9 to TRBJ2-7; TRBD1 agrees at 7 bases. The CDR3 sequence is 12 residues long. Germline trimming cut 2 bases from V and 10 bases from J; bases unmatched to any gene: 5. Germline CDR1 is SEHNR and CDR2 is FQNEAQ (reference sequence). The chain's CDR3 is CASSLTTGAQYF. The CDR3 DNA follows: TGTGCCAGCAGCTTAACAACAGGGGCCCAGTACTTC.

This sequence joins TRBV11-3 and TRBJ2-2; 12 nucleotides align to TRBD2. This CDR3 spans 17 amino acids. Trimming at V came to 6 bases and at J to 0 bases, leaving 5 bases not matched to a gene. Germline V gene lookup returns CDR1 SGHNT and CDR2 YENEEA. CDR3 loop: CASRRLAGEPNTGELFF. CDR3 in DNA: TGTGCCAGCAGGAGACTAGCGGGGGAGCCGAACACCGGGGAGCTGTTTTTT. The variable domain in full, with the rest retrieved from reference TRBV11-3 and TRBJ2-2, is EAGVVQSPRYKIIEKKQPVAFWCNPISGHNTLYWYLQNLGQGPELLIRYENEEAVDDSQLPKDRFSAERLKGVDSTLKIQPAELGDSAVYLCASRRLAGEPNTGELFFGEGSRLTVL.